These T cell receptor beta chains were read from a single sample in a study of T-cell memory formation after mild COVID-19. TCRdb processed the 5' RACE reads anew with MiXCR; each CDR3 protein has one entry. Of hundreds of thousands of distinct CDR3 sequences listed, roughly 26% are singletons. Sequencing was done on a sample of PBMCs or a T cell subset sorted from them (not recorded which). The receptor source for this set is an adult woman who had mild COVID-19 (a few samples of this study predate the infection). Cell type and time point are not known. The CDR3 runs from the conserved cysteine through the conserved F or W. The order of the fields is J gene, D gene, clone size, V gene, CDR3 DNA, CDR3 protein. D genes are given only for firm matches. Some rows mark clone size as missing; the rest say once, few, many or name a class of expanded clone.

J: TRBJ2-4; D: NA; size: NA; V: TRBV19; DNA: TGTGCCAGTACCTTACCGGGACTCAAAAACATTCAGTACTTC; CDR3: CASTLPGLKNIQYF
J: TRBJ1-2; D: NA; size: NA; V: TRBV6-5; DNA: TGTGCCAGCAGTTACTCCTACAGGGCCGTCTATGGCTACACCTTC; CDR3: CASSYSYRAVYGYTF
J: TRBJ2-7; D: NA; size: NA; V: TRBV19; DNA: TGTGCCAGTAGTCAAGATAACGAGCAGTACTTC; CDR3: CASSQDNEQYF
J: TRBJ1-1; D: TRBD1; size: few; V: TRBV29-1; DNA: TGCAGCGTTGGGGACAGGGTTTCCCCTGAAGCTTTCTTT; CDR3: CSVGDRVSPEAFF
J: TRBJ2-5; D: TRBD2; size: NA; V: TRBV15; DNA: TGTGCCACCAGCAGAGATGATGTAGCGGGCAACCAAGAGACCCAGTACTTC; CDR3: CATSRDDVAGNQETQYF
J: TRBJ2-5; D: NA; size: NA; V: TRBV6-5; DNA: TGTGCCAGCAGTTTATACGGACAGCTGGGAGAGACCCAGTACTTC; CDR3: CASSLYGQLGETQYF
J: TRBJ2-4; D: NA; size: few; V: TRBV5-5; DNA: TGTGCCAGCAGCTCCGTTGTGGAGGGAAGCCTCCTCATTCAGTACTTC; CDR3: CASSSVVEGSLLIQYF
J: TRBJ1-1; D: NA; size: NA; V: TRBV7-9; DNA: TGTGCCAGCAGCTTAGGTCCTTCTCAAGCGGCTTTCTTT; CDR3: CASSLGPSQAAFF
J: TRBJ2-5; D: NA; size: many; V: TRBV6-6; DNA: TGTGCCAGCAGTTACGAGCTATACCAAGAGACCCAGTACTTC; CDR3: CASSYELYQETQYF
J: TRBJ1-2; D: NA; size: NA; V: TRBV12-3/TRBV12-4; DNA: TGTGCCAGCAGTAACCCTCCCGGGCAATCGGGGGGCTATGGCTACACCTTC; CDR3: CASSNPPGQSGGYGYTF
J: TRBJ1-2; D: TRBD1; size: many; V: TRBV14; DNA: TGTGCCAGCAGTCACGGACAGGGGAGAGGTGGCTACACCTTC; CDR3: CASSHGQGRGGYTF
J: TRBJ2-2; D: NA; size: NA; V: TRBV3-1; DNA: TGTGCCAGCAGCCATCGGCTTTGGGCAGGTGGCGGGGAGCTGTTTTTT; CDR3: CASSHRLWAGGGELFF
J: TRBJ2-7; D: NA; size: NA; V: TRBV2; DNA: TGTGCCAGCAGTGAATATGAGGGGGGTATTTACGAGCAGTACTTC; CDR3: CASSEYEGGIYEQYF
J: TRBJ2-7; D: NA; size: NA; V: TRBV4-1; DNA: TGCGCCAGCAGCCAAGGGCAGGACATCTCCTACGAGCAGTACTTC; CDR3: CASSQGQDISYEQYF
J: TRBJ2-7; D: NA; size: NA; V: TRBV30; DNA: TGTGCCTGGAGTGGATCTTACGAGCAGTACTTC; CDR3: CAWSGSYEQYF
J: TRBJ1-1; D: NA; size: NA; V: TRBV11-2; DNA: TGTGCCAGCAGCAGTGGGGGACAAGCAGCTTTCTTT; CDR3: CASSSGGQAAFF
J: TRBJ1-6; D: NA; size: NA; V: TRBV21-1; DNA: TGTGCCAGCAGCAAACGACAGGGTTATTCACCCCTCCACTTT; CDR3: CASSKRQGYSPLHF
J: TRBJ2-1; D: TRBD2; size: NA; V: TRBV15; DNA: TGTGCCACTAGCGGGCATTTGGGTGAGCAGTTCTTC; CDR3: CATSGHLGEQFF
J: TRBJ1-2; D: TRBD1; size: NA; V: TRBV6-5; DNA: TGTGCCACCCTCCTGGGACAGGGGAGGTATGGCTACACCTTC; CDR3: CATLLGQGRYGYTF
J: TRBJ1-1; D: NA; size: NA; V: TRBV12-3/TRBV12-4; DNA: TGTGCCAGCAGTTTAGCAGGGCATGAGAAGGATGAAGCTTTCTTT; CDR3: CASSLAGHEKDEAFF
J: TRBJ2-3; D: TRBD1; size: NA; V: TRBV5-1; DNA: TGCGCCAGCAGCCCAAGCCCGGGACAGGCACCAGATACGCAGTATTTT; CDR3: CASSPSPGQAPDTQYF
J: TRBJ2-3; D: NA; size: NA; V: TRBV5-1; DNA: TGCGCCAGCAGCCTGGACGGGTCGACAGATACGCAGTATTTT; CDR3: CASSLDGSTDTQYF